This T cell receptor (beta chain) was captured by sequencing in a study of blood T cell repertoires in COVID-19. About the study: Samples came from the United States, Italy and Spain, spanning acute and convalescent COVID-19. PBMCs, B-cell-depleted T cells, or T cells were the source of the cDNA or gDNA that made up the material.

Authors' processing steps: The assay estimated nucleated cells by amplifying reference gene primers. Sequencing was performed with immunoSEQ multiplex PCR; in TCRdb, only in-frame clones are kept and a portion is missing. The D gene and trimming were derived from the DNA, and the V and J assignments and clone size from that table. The sample contains 150,000 or so clones, about 80% of which appear only once. The CDR3 has 15 amino acids. CDR1 SGHKS and CDR2 YYEKEE come from the germline V gene (reference sequence). V was pared by 0 bases and J by 1 base, with 8 bases between. The TCR comes from a woman older than 75 with acute or convalescent COVID-19. V usage is TRBV5-5 and J usage is TRBJ1-5; D is possibly TRBD1 (5 bases). Sequencing input: peripheral blood. Here the CDR3 DNA reads TGTGCCAGCAGCTTGGTTTCAGGGAGCAATCAGCCCCAGCATTTT. It encodes CASSLVSGSNQPQHF. Drawing the rest from reference TRBV5-5 and TRBJ1-5, the complete variable domain is DAGVTQSPTHLIKTRGQQVTLRCSPISGHKSVSWYQQVLGQGPQFIFQYYEKEERGRGNFPDRFSARQFPNYSSELNVNALLLGDSALYLCASSLVSGSNQPQHFGDGTRLSIL.